Listed here are 11 T cell receptor beta chains from one sample, sequenced in a study of vaccination and CD4 T cells after COVID-19. Their antigens remain unidentified. The Oncomine TCR Beta short-read assay sequenced DNA from cultured CD4+ T cells. TCRdb reprocessed the PCR reads via MiXCR and lists one record per CDR3 protein. The table includes 9,500 to 15,000 distinct CDR3 sequences, more than 45% detected once. Described treatment: roughly ten-day PBMC culture with coronavirus spike peptide pools or control peptides (ViraFEST assay). Sequencing input: CD4+ T cells from blood, cultured in vitro. The receptor set was obtained from a human donor who had recovered from COVID-19.

This clonotype was detected a few times. J is TRBJ1-2 and V is TRBV6-1; 9 bases line up with TRBD1. V lost 5 bases, J lost 1 base, and 5 bases stayed unmatched. The length of the CDR3 is 15 residues. Germline V lookup: CDR1 MNHNS, CDR2 SASEGT. The CDR3 here is CASSLTGGVNYGYTF. For the CDR3, the DNA is TGTGCCAGCAGTCTGACAGGGGGAGTTAACTATGGCTACACCTTC.

The chain combines TRBV7-3 with TRBJ2-5; maybe TRBD2 (6 bases). This CDR3 is 14 amino acids long. In germline, CDR1 is SGHTA, CDR2 FQGTGA. V shed 2 bases and J shed 5 bases, with 12 bases lying between them. The CDR3 region has the DNA TGTGCCAGCAGCTTATCGGGAGCGGCGGAGACCCAGTACTTC. It yields the protein CASSLSGAAETQYF.

This clonotype is a singleton in its sample. The chain uses TRBV7-2 and TRBJ2-1; no definite D call. The CDR3 runs to 13 residues. Trimming removed 5 bases at V and 0 bases at J, with 5 bases between. Germline V gene data show CDR1 as SGHTA and CDR2 as FQGNSA. CDR3: CASSLPSYNEQFF. The CDR3, as DNA: TGTGCCAGCAGCCTCCCCTCCTACAATGAGCAGTTCTTC.

The chain links TRBV15 to TRBJ2-7; TRBD2 is a possible D gene (5 bases). The CDR3 is 15 amino acids. Trimming removed 6 bases at V and 1 base at J, with 16 bases between. Germline CDR1 reads LNHNV; CDR2 reads YYDKDF (reference sequence). The CDR3 loop reads CATSRAAVGSYEQYF. The CDR3 DNA sequence: TGTGCCACCAGTAGGGCAGCGGTCGGATCCTACGAGCAGTACTTC. The full variable domain, completed using reference TRBV15 and TRBJ2-7, is DAMVIQNPRYQVTQFGKPVTLSCSQTLNHNVMYWYQQKSSQAPKLLFHYYDKDFNNEADTPDNFQSRRPNTSFCFLDIRSPGLGDTAMYLCATSRAAVGSYEQYFGPGTRLTVT.

CDR3 in amino acids: CASRPGPTEAFF. The CDR3 nucleotides read TGTGCCAGCAGGCCGGGGCCCACTGAAGCTTTCTTT. V and J are TRBV28 and TRBJ1-1, with D possibly being TRBD1 (5 bases). Per the germline V gene, CDR1 is MDHEN and CDR2 is SYDVKM. V lost 6 bases to trimming and J lost 4 bases, with 9 bases between them. CDR3 length equals 12 residues.

The chain is built from TRBV5-4 and TRBJ2-7; D is unclear. Germline-derived CDR1 and CDR2 are SGHNT and YYREEE (reference sequence). The CDR3 covers 14 residues. Trimming took 1 base from V and 3 from J, leaving 11 bases between them. The DNA for the CDR3 is TGTGCCAGCAGCTTGCGCCTGGCAGACTACGAGCAGTACTTC. Its translation is CASSLRLADYEQYF. Complete variable domain (other parts from reference TRBV5-4 and TRBJ2-7): ETGVTQSPTHLIKTRGQQVTLRCSSQSGHNTVSWYQQALGQGPQFIFQYYREEENGRGNFPPRFSGLQFPNYSSELNVNALELDDSALYLCASSLRLADYEQYFGPGTRLTVT.

This sequence joins TRBV7-8 and TRBJ2-7; the D is unclear. CDR1 and CDR2 (germline): SGHVS, FQNEAQ. The CDR3 spans 16 residues. Trimming removed 5 bases at V and 0 bases at J, with 17 bases between. Here the CDR3 reads CASSPRRARSSYEQYF. In nucleotides, the CDR3 is TGTGCCAGCAGCCCCAGAAGGGCTAGGAGCTCCTACGAGCAGTACTTC.

The rearrangement uses TRBV2 and TRBJ2-3, with TRBD2 identical over 11 bases. The CDR3 consists of 15 residues. V was pared by 8 bases and J by 1 base, with 5 bases of the junction left unmatched. CDR1 is SNHLY, CDR2 FYNNEI, per germline. In nucleotides, the CDR3 is TGTGCCAGCGGCGGACTAGCGGGTCGCACAGATACGCAGTATTTT. It codes for CASGGLAGRTDTQYF.

This clonotype was found a few times. The chain recombines TRBV27 with TRBJ2-3; D is perhaps TRBD1 (6 bases). V was cut by 5 bases and J by 6 bases, with 21 bases left in between. CDR3 length: 16 residues. Germline loops: CDR1 MNHEY, CDR2 SMNVEV (reference sequence). The CDR3, as DNA: TGTGCCAGCAGTGGGCCGATGGGCAGGGGCCGGGATACGCAGTATTTT. Its translation is CASSGPMGRGRDTQYF.

This clonotype was seen once. This rearrangement joins TRBV28 to TRBJ1-1, with a possible D match to TRBD1 (6 bases). This CDR3 region has 14 residues. CDR1 is MDHEN and CDR2 is SYDVKM in the germline V gene. V lost 5 bases to trimming and J lost 3 bases, with 13 bases between them. CDR3 bases: TGTGCCAGCAGTGCCGGGACACACTACACTGAAGCTTTCTTT. Amino acids: CASSAGTHYTEAFF.

This clonotype was detected only a few times. The CDR3 region is CASSYSSKGNEQYF. Written as DNA, the CDR3 is TGTGCCAGCAGTTACTCGAGTAAGGGCAACGAGCAGTACTTC. The gene calls are TRBV6-5 and TRBJ2-7; no reliable D call. The CDR3 covers 14 residues. Germline CDR1 MNHEY, CDR2 SVGAGI. V was shortened by 0 bases and J by 5 bases, with 11 bases between the two germline ends.